A single sample gave rise to the 23 T cell receptor beta chains below, sequenced in a study of blood T cell repertoires in COVID-19. Sequencing was performed with immunoSEQ multiplex PCR; in TCRdb, only in-frame clones are kept and a portion is missing. The top ten clones hold 1% to 1.5% of a sample with 200,000 to 300,000 clones, approximately 88% of them seen once. Input material: PBMCs or T cells enriched from blood (not recorded which). Receptor source: a woman between 40 and 50 years old with acute COVID-19.

This chain links TRBV11-2 with TRBJ2-7, with TRBD2 matching over 11 bases. CDR1 is SGHAT and CDR2 is FQNNGV in the germline V gene. The CDR3 totals 15 residues. The J segment lost 3 bases and the V segment lost 5 bases, leaving 6 bases of the junction unmatched. The CDR3 sequence is CASSPSGLADYEQYF. CDR3 coding DNA: TGTGCCAGCAGCCCCTCGGGACTAGCGGACTACGAGCAGTACTTC. The full variable domain, in which reference TRBV11-2 and TRBJ2-7 provide the parts outside the CDR3, is EAGVAQSPRYKIIEKRQSVAFWCNPISGHATLYWYQQILGQGPKLLIQFQNNGVVDDSQLPKDRFSAERLKGVDSTLKIQPAKLEDSAVYLCASSPSGLADYEQYFGPGTRLTVT.

This rearrangement joins TRBV3-1 (or the pseudogene TRBV3-2) to TRBJ2-2; TRBD2 matches 13 bases. CDR3 size: 16 residues. Germline loops: CDR1 LGHDT, CDR2 YNNKEL (reference sequence). The junction had 3 bases not matched to a gene; V was cut back by 4 bases and J by 4 bases. This chain's CDR3 is CASSPRLAGGTGELFF. In DNA form, the CDR3 reads TGTGCCAGCAGCCCGCGACTAGCGGGGGGCACCGGGGAGCTGTTTTTT.

In this sample, this clone turned up once. The genes are TRBV19 and TRBJ2-2; a weak D match, TRBD1 (5 bases). CDR1 and CDR2 (germline): LNHDA, SQIVND (reference sequence). This CDR3 has 14 residues. V was shortened by 5 bases and J by 4 bases, with 11 bases between the two germline ends. CDR3 bases: TGTGCCAGTAGTCAGGGAATACCCACCGGGGAGCTGTTTTTT. Translating gives CASSQGIPTGELFF.

The gene calls are TRBV2 and TRBJ1-4; 8 nucleotides line up with TRBD1. Germline V gene lookup returns CDR1 SNHLY and CDR2 FYNNEI. The CDR3 totals 13 residues. Trimming removed 5 bases from V and 8 bases from J; junction bases left unmatched: 4. CDR3 DNA: TGTGCCAGCAGTCTACAGGGGGAGGAAAAACTGTTTTTT. Amino acid sequence: CASSLQGEEKLFF.

In its sample, this clone was seen once. The gene calls are TRBV13 and TRBJ1-4; D remains unclear. The germline V gene encodes CDR1 PRHDT and CDR2 FYEKMQ (reference sequence). This CDR3 region has 15 residues. Deletions cut 4 bases from V and 6 bases from J, with 15 bases between. The CDR3 loop is CASSSWTLRDEKLFF. The CDR3 DNA sequence: TGTGCCAGCAGCTCGTGGACTTTGAGGGATGAAAAACTGTTTTTT.

The chain combines TRBV3-1 (or the pseudogene TRBV3-2) with TRBJ2-7; the match to TRBD1 covers 9 bases. CDR3 length: 15 residues. Germline assignment: CDR1 LGHDT and CDR2 YNNKEL (reference sequence). The V segment lost 1 base and the J segment 5 bases; nucleotides outside the gene matches: 6. CDR3 coding DNA: TGTGCCAGCAGCCAAGCGCGGGACAGGGACCACGAGCAGTACTTC. It translates to CASSQARDRDHEQYF.

The chain carries TRBV6-6 and TRBJ2-1; no reliable D call. Germline CDR1 MNHNY, CDR2 SVGAGI (reference sequence). Trimming stripped 2 bases from V and 6 bases from J, with 11 bases between. This CDR3 has 14 amino acids. The DNA for the CDR3 is TGTGCCAGCAGTTACCACGAAACAAGCAATGAGCAGTTCTTC. Translated: CASSYHETSNEQFF.

J is TRBJ2-3 and V is TRBV11-3; the match to TRBD2 covers 15 bases. V gave up 5 bases and J gave up 4 bases; unmatched junction bases: 4. Germline assignment: CDR1 SGHNT and CDR2 YENEEA. The CDR3 length is 16 residues. The CDR3 sequence is CASSAGLAGGSDTQYF. DNA for the CDR3: TGTGCCAGCAGCGCCGGACTAGCGGGAGGGTCAGATACGCAGTATTTT.

The sample holds one count of this clone. The chain links TRBV7-2 to TRBJ2-1; 10 positions agree with TRBD2. The V and J ends lost 5 bases and 9 bases, in that order; junction bases with no gene match: 13. Germline V gene lookup returns CDR1 SGHTA and CDR2 FQGNSA. The CDR3 spans 16 residues. The CDR3 loop is CASSTPLAGEFGEQFF. The CDR3 DNA sequence: TGTGCCAGCAGCACCCCGCTAGCGGGAGAATTCGGTGAGCAGTTCTTC.

This clone was counted once. The chain uses TRBV6-5 and TRBJ2-6; unclear D gene. CDR1 MNHEY and CDR2 SVGAGI come from the germline V gene. The CDR3 covers 16 residues. V was trimmed by 1 base and J by 1 base, leaving 8 bases between them. CDR3 residues: CASSYWPDSGANVLTF. CDR3 in DNA: TGTGCCAGCAGTTACTGGCCCGATTCTGGGGCCAACGTCCTGACTTTC.

The chain recombines TRBV12-3 or TRBV12-4 with TRBJ2-5; a possible D gene is TRBD1 (5 bases). V gave up 1 base and J gave up 5 bases, with 8 bases separating them. CDR3 length: 13 residues. As DNA, the CDR3 is TGTGCCAGCAGTTTAGGCCCAGGGGAGACCCAGTACTTC. It yields the protein CASSLGPGETQYF.

The sample holds many counts of this clone. The chain couples TRBV11-2 to TRBJ1-2; D ambiguous. CDR1 and CDR2 (germline): SGHAT, FQNNGV. V was pared by 1 base and J by 1 base, with 10 bases between. This CDR3 has 15 amino acids. The CDR3 DNA reads as TGTGCCAGCAGCTTAGTAGAGTCGGTTAACTATGGCTACACCTTC. Translated: CASSLVESVNYGYTF.

CDR3 protein: CASSLNVKQSTDTQYF. The CDR3 DNA is TGTGCCAGCAGCCTTAACGTAAAACAGAGCACAGATACGCAGTATTTT. The chain joins TRBV3-1 (or the pseudogene TRBV3-2) to TRBJ2-3, with D hard to call. The V and J ends lost 4 bases and 0 bases respectively, with 14 bases between them. CDR3 length equals 16 residues. In germline, CDR1 is LGHDT, CDR2 YNNKEL (reference sequence).

V and J are TRBV19 and TRBJ1-1; maybe TRBD1 (5 bases). Between the trimmed V and J ends, which lost 6 bases and 5 bases, there was a span of 13 bases. Germline CDR1 reads LNHDA; CDR2 reads SQIVND (reference sequence). This CDR3 has 13 residues. Here the CDR3 DNA reads TGTGCCAGTAGATGGGGGGTGGGGACTGAAGCTTTCTTT. Translating gives CASRWGVGTEAFF.

CDR3 sequence reads: CASSYGGYTGELFF. The CDR3, as DNA: TGTGCCAGCAGTTACGGGGGCTACACCGGGGAGCTGTTTTTT. The genes are TRBV6-5 and TRBJ2-2, with a tentative D call TRBD1 (6 bases). Trimming took off 2 bases at V and 3 bases at J, with 7 bases between the two ends. The CDR3 sequence is 14 residues long. CDR1 and CDR2 from the germline V gene are MNHEY and SVGAGI.

The chain uses TRBV7-2 and TRBJ2-3, with D possibly matching TRBD1 (6 bases). The germline V gene encodes CDR1 SGHTA and CDR2 FQGNSA. The CDR3 has 15 amino acids. V was pared by 3 bases and J by 2 bases, with 12 bases between. CDR3 loop: CASSFQGGHTDTQYF. The DNA of the CDR3 is TGTGCCAGCAGCTTCCAAGGGGGACACACAGATACGCAGTATTTT.

This sequence joins TRBV28 and TRBJ1-2, with D perhaps TRBD1 (6 bases). Per the germline V gene, CDR1 is MDHEN and CDR2 is SYDVKM. V was cut by 5 bases and J by 6 bases, with 16 bases left in between. The CDR3 loop spans 14 amino acids. CDR3 DNA sequence: TGTGCCAGCAGTCCCACACAGGGTAAGGATGGCTACACCTTC. Its translation: CASSPTQGKDGYTF.

The chain is built from TRBV19 and TRBJ1-5; 8 bases line up with TRBD1. Germline lookup yields CDR1 LNHDA and CDR2 SQIVND (reference sequence). This CDR3 spans 19 amino acids. J lost 2 bases, V lost 2 bases, and 14 bases had no gene match. The CDR3 DNA sequence: TGTGCCAGTAGTATAATTGTAGCAGGGGGCGGTTTCGGCAATCAGCCCCAGCATTTT. Amino acids: CASSIIVAGGGFGNQPQHF.

DNA of the CDR3: TGTGCCAGCAGCTTAGGCGGTAGCGGGAGGCGGAATGAGCAGTTCTTC. As protein: CASSLGGSGRRNEQFF. The rearrangement joins TRBV7-9 to TRBJ2-1; TRBD2 agrees at 10 bases. CDR1 and CDR2 (germline): SEHNR, FQNEAQ (reference sequence). The J segment lost 7 bases and the V segment lost 1 base, leaving 7 bases of the junction unmatched. The CDR3 spans 16 residues.

The J gene is TRBJ1-3, the V gene TRBV10-3; maybe TRBD1 (6 bases). Germline CDR1 is ENHRY and CDR2 is SYGVKD. V lost 6 bases and J 4 bases, leaving 16 bases between the germline ends. This CDR3 is 15 amino acids long. The CDR3 region is CAISSIVDRGNTIYF. DNA for the CDR3: TGTGCCATCAGCAGCATAGTCGACAGGGGAAACACCATATATTTT.

This clone has a single count. The J gene is TRBJ2-7, the V gene TRBV18; 14 nucleotides align to TRBD2. With V trimmed by 6 bases and J by 2 bases, 9 bases remained unmatched. Germline V gene data show CDR1 as KGHSH and CDR2 as LQKENI. There are 17 residues in the CDR3. The CDR3 protein is CASSQGLAGEGTYEQYF. The CDR3 nucleotides read TGTGCCAGCTCGCAGGGACTAGCGGGAGAGGGGACCTACGAGCAGTACTTC.

The chain combines TRBV19 with TRBJ2-2; D perhaps matches TRBD1 (6 bases). V lost 1 base and J lost 5, with 11 bases in between. CDR3 length: 15 residues. Germline CDR1 LNHDA, CDR2 SQIVND (reference sequence). The CDR3 here is CASSIVQGSTGELFF. The CDR3 DNA sequence: TGTGCCAGTAGTATAGTCCAGGGGTCGACCGGGGAGCTGTTTTTT. The variable domain in full, completed from reference TRBV19 and TRBJ2-2, reads DGGITQSPKYLFRKEGQNVTLSCEQNLNHDAMYWYRQDPGQGLRLIYYSQIVNDFQKGDIAEGYSVSREKKESFPLTVTSAQKNPTAFYLCASSIVQGSTGELFFGEGSRLTVL.

The chain carries TRBV11-2 and TRBJ1-2, with 7 bases fitting TRBD1. The J segment lost 6 bases and the V segment lost 3 bases, leaving 16 bases of the junction unmatched. This CDR3 is built from 17 residues. The germline V gene encodes CDR1 SGHAT and CDR2 FQNNGV. CDR3 in DNA: TGTGCCAGCAGCTTGGCCTCCTACAGGGGTTTAAACCATGGCTACACCTTC. This translates into CASSLASYRGLNHGYTF. Looking up the rest from reference TRBV11-2 and TRBJ1-2 gives the full variable domain: EAGVAQSPRYKIIEKRQSVAFWCNPISGHATLYWYQQILGQGPKLLIQFQNNGVVDDSQLPKDRFSAERLKGVDSTLKIQPAKLEDSAVYLCASSLASYRGLNHGYTFGSGTRLTVV.